This T cell receptor (beta chain) was identified in a study of tumor-infiltrating lymphocytes in primary liver carcinoma. On the study more broadly: All patients had surgically resected primary liver carcinoma. Male and female patients aged 30 to 69 years made up the cohort.

Notes on this clonotype: Antigen specificity is unknown.

Whole-study findings and limits: Bulk unsorted material prevented CD4+ and CD8+ repertoire comparison. Tumors carried a top-250-clone fraction significantly exceeding that of blood (p = 0.039).

The input was 400 to 500 ng total RNA; TCR beta cDNA was made from it with a constant-region primer. Libraries covering TCR beta were generated through three nested multiplex PCR rounds (using a slightly modified ARM-PCR). Running 9 to 11 cycles apiece, the first two PCR rounds relied on TRBV1-TRBV30 forward primers together with a C-beta reverse primer. Each CDR3 protein gets one entry after TCRdb re-called the multiplex PCR reads with MiXCR. The sample consists of 200,000 or so distinct CDR3 sequences, less than 70% of them appearing once. Blood RNA was derived from unsorted whole blood, and germline DNA was extracted too. V shed 9 bases and J shed 4 bases, with 16 bases lying between them. Germline V gene lookup returns CDR1 SGHAT and CDR2 FQNNGV. This CDR3 is 13 amino acids long.

The chain has TRBV11-2 and TRBJ2-7; possibly TRBD1 or TRBD2 for D (5 bases each). Sample: peripheral blood. The sequence was obtained from a woman aged 55-69 years with primary liver carcinoma and hepatitis B virus infection. The CDR3: CASRDRGRYEQYF. The CDR3 DNA reads TGTGCCAGTAGAGACCGGGGCCGTTACGAGCAGTACTTC. The variable domain in full, with the rest retrieved from reference TRBV11-2 and TRBJ2-7, is EAGVAQSPRYKIIEKRQSVAFWCNPISGHATLYWYQQILGQGPKLLIQFQNNGVVDDSQLPKDRFSAERLKGVDSTLKIQPAKLEDSAVYLCASRDRGRYEQYFGPGTRLTVT.